This T cell receptor beta chain was sequenced during a study of CD8 T cells in Susac syndrome. RNA in amounts of about 0.5 to 1 ug was reverse transcribed with random hexamers. TCRdb processed the immunoSEQ multiplex PCR reads anew with MiXCR; each CDR3 protein has one entry. Of about 180,000 distinct CDR3 sequences listed, 85% to 95% are singletons. Per germline, CDR1 MNHEY and CDR2 SMNVEV (reference sequence). V shed 5 bases and J 0 bases; nucleotides not matched to a gene: 3. This CDR3 region has 15 residues. While CD8+ and CD4+ T cells were isolated negatively, TEMRA cells were enriched by FACS. The origin of this receptor is a human donor with Susac syndrome. Sequences were obtained from CD4+ T cells from PBMCs. The V gene is TRBV27, the J gene TRBJ2-3, with TRBD1 matching over 9 bases. CDR3 loop: CASSRDRDSTDTQYF. The CDR3 DNA follows: TGTGCCAGCAGTCGGGACAGGGATAGCACAGATACGCAGTATTTT.